Below are 7 T cell receptor beta chains sequenced from a single sample in a study of blood T cells in healthy people across ages. The authors ran a second PCR of roughly 6 to 12 cycles using a sample-barcoded 5' primer and a J-beta primer mix. TCRdb fed the 5' RACE reads into MiXCR, producing one record per CDR3 protein. Of approximately 880,000 distinct CDR3 sequences in the sample, 48% were seen once. Sequencing was performed on blood. All receptors come from a man aged 30-40 years in good health.

The genes are TRBV11-2 and TRBJ1-2, with 10 bases identical to TRBD1. Trimming at V came to 4 bases and at J to 6 bases, leaving 5 bases not matched to a gene. The CDR3 contains 14 residues. Germline V gene data show CDR1 as SGHAT and CDR2 as FQNNGV. The CDR3 nucleotides read TGTGCCAGCAGCTCGTCCGGGACAGGGGATGGCTACACCTTC. Protein: CASSSSGTGDGYTF.

This clonotype has just a few counts. The chain links TRBV7-9 to TRBJ1-5, with 7 bases fitting TRBD1. There are 15 residues in the CDR3. The ends lost 2 bases at V and 0 bases at J; junction bases unmatched: 1. CDR1 SEHNR and CDR2 FQNEAQ come from the germline V gene (reference sequence). The CDR3 nucleotides read TGTGCCAGCAGCTTACACAGGGGTAGCAATCAGCCCCAGCATTTT. This sequence encodes CASSLHRGSNQPQHF.

This clonotype came up a few times. This chain links TRBV5-1 with TRBJ2-6; D unresolved. Between the trimmed V and J ends, which lost 1 base and 0 bases, there was a span of 5 bases. This CDR3 region has 15 residues. Per the germline V gene, CDR1 is SGHRS and CDR2 is YFSETQ. CDR3 in DNA: TGCGCCAGCAGCTTGATGGACTCTGGGGCCAACGTCCTGACTTTC. It yields the protein CASSLMDSGANVLTF.

V and J are TRBV28 and TRBJ2-1, with D possibly being TRBD2 (6 bases). This CDR3 is 17 amino acids long. Trimming removed 4 bases from V and 1 base from J, with 17 bases in between. CDR1 MDHEN and CDR2 SYDVKM come from the germline V gene. This chain's CDR3 is CASSSYRRDLSYNEQFF. CDR3 in DNA: TGTGCCAGCAGTTCTTATAGGAGGGACCTTTCCTACAATGAGCAGTTCTTC.

The table lists this clonotype with a few counts. J is TRBJ1-2 and V is TRBV9; 8 bases fit TRBD1. There are 12 residues in the CDR3. V was pared by 3 bases and J by 7 bases, with 2 bases of the junction left unmatched. Germline CDR1 and CDR2: SGDLS and YYNGEE. CDR3: CASSGDRGGYTF. The CDR3 DNA reads as TGTGCCAGCAGCGGTGACAGGGGTGGCTACACCTTC.

The chain joins TRBV15 to TRBJ2-6; a weak D match, TRBD1 (6 bases). Germline V gene lookup returns CDR1 LNHNV and CDR2 YYDKDF (reference sequence). The CDR3 loop spans 15 amino acids. Deletions cut 3 bases from V and 4 bases from J, with 10 bases between. In DNA form, the CDR3 reads TGTGCCACCAGCAGGGACAGAACCGGGGCCAACGTCCTGACTTTC. The encoded protein is CATSRDRTGANVLTF.

The chain links TRBV20-1 to TRBJ1-1; 8 nucleotides line up with TRBD1. This CDR3 region has 13 residues. Looked up from germline, CDR1 is DFQATT and CDR2 is SNEGSKA (reference sequence). V was pared by 3 bases and J by 8 bases, with 8 bases of the junction left unmatched. The CDR3 DNA reads TGCAGTGCTAGGACGAACCGGGACAGGGAAGCTTTCTTT. This codes for CSARTNRDREAFF.